This TCR beta chain was found in a study of blood T cells in healthy people across ages. Germline loops: CDR1 SGHTA, CDR2 FQGTGA. V was clipped by 5 bases and J by 6 bases, with 8 bases between them. The CDR3 covers 13 residues. Combining a sample-barcoded 5' primer with a J-beta primer mix, a second PCR ran for 7 to 11 cycles. Every cDNA molecule carried a tag from a template-switch adaptor bearing 12 random nucleotides. TCRdb processed the 5' RACE reads anew with MiXCR; each CDR3 protein has one entry. The sample has over a million distinct CDR3 sequences, roughly two fifths seen once. Isolation yielded PBMCs, at least 6 million per sample, in every case.

The chain couples TRBV7-3 to TRBJ1-6, with D unresolved. The material sequenced was blood. The receptor was isolated from a woman between 18 and 29 years old in good health. The CDR3 here is CASSAQPNSPLHF. Written as DNA, the CDR3 is TGTGCCAGCAGCGCCCAGCCTAATTCACCCCTCCACTTT.